This entry lists 31 T cell receptor beta chains sequenced from one sample in a study of blood T cell repertoires in COVID-19 (TCRdb year 2020). The receptor library was made with the immunoSEQ multiplex PCR assay. TCRdb provides this immuneACCESS table in a form limited to in-frame rearrangements. Some clones are lacking; in checked studies, under half of them reflect an unresolved V gene, and why the rest are absent is not known. The sample table contains 450,000 to 600,000 clones; only one count was recorded for about nine tenths of them. The ten largest make up roughly 0.7% of the sample. Sequencing was carried out using PBMCs or T cells enriched from blood (not recorded which). These TCRs come from a young woman who had recovered from COVID-19.

The CDR3 region has the DNA TGCGCCAGCAGCTTGGCTCCGGACAGGACCGCTCGGAACACCATATATTTT. Amino acid sequence: CASSLAPDRTARNTIYF. The chain joins TRBV5-1 to TRBJ1-3, with TRBD1 matching over 7 bases. The germline V gene encodes CDR1 SGHRS and CDR2 YFSETQ. Germline trimming cut 0 bases from V and 7 bases from J; bases unmatched to any gene: 13. The CDR3 is 17 amino acids.

V and J are TRBV18 and TRBJ1-3; D remains ambiguous. The CDR3 spans 13 residues. The ends were cut back, 3 bases at V and 4 bases at J, with 7 bases in the middle. Germline CDR1 KGHSH, CDR2 LQKENI. The CDR3 DNA sequence: TGTGCCAGCTCACCCTTACAAGGAAACACCATATATTTT. Amino acid sequence: CASSPLQGNTIYF.

The chain has TRBV2 and TRBJ2-3; 12 bases line up with TRBD2. V dropped 5 bases and J dropped 3; count of bases not matched to a gene: 3. CDR3 length: 15 residues. CDR1 is SNHLY, CDR2 FYNNEI, per germline. The CDR3 DNA follows: TGTGCCAGCAGTCTAGCGGGGGGGCTTACAGATACGCAGTATTTT. Its translation: CASSLAGGLTDTQYF.

The chain links TRBV15 to TRBJ2-1, with TRBD1 matching over 9 bases. The CDR3 loop spans 15 amino acids. Per the germline V gene, CDR1 is LNHNV and CDR2 is YYDKDF (reference sequence). Germline trimming cut 6 bases from V and 7 bases from J; bases unmatched to any gene: 10. The CDR3 DNA sequence: TGTGCCACCAGACCGGGACAGGGAAATTGGAATGAGCAGTTCTTC. This sequence encodes CATRPGQGNWNEQFF.

The genes are TRBV3-1 (or the pseudogene TRBV3-2) and TRBJ2-7; D is undetermined. Germline V gives CDR1 LGHDT, CDR2 YNNKEL (reference sequence). V was trimmed by 0 bases and J by 12 bases, leaving 15 bases between them. The length of the CDR3 is 13 residues. CDR3 nucleotide sequence: TGTGCCAGCAGCCAAGATCGAGTGGCGGCACTGTACTTC. Amino acids: CASSQDRVAALYF.

V is TRBV2 and J is TRBJ1-4, with 8 bases fitting TRBD1. The CDR3 contains 15 residues. The V segment lost 6 bases and the J segment 4 bases; nucleotides outside the gene matches: 7. Germline CDR1 reads SNHLY; CDR2 reads FYNNEI. Written as DNA, the CDR3 is TGTGCCAGCAGGGCCGGGACAGGCCTTAATGAAAAACTGTTTTTT. The encoded protein is CASRAGTGLNEKLFF.

V and J are TRBV30 and TRBJ1-4; TRBD1 matches at 8 bases. CDR3 length: 14 residues. V trimming: 2 bases; J trimming: 6 bases; junction bases outside the gene matches: 5. Per the germline V gene, CDR1 is GTSNPN and CDR2 is SVGIG (reference sequence). The CDR3 bases are TGTGCCTGGAGTAAGGACAGGGTTGATGAAAAACTGTTTTTT. It specifies CAWSKDRVDEKLFF.

The rearrangement joins TRBV11-1 to TRBJ2-3, with 7 bases matching TRBD2. Germline-derived CDR1 and CDR2 are SGHAT and FQDESV (reference sequence). V lost 5 bases and J lost 4; bases outside the gene matches: 6. The CDR3 consists of 14 residues. CDR3 region: CASSGLDYADTQYF. The CDR3 DNA sequence: TGTGCCAGCAGCGGACTAGATTACGCAGATACGCAGTATTTT. Full variable domain (remainder filled in from reference TRBV11-1 and TRBJ2-3): EAEVAQSPRYKITEKSQAVAFWCDPISGHATLYWYRQILGQGPELLVQFQDESVVDDSQLPKDRFSAERLKGVDSTLKIQPAELGDSAMYLCASSGLDYADTQYFGPGTRLTVL.

The chain employs TRBV30 and TRBJ1-1; TRBD1 matches at 7 bases. The CDR3 sequence is 16 residues long. Per the germline V gene, CDR1 is GTSNPN and CDR2 is SVGIG (reference sequence). V was pared by 2 bases and J by 0 bases, with 9 bases of the junction left unmatched. This CDR3 is CAWSCRDSEMNTEAFF. In nucleotides, the CDR3 is TGTGCCTGGAGTTGTAGGGACAGCGAGATGAACACTGAAGCTTTCTTT.

The V gene is TRBV19, the J gene TRBJ1-5; maybe TRBD1 (5 bases). Trimming took 4 bases from V and 7 from J, leaving 11 bases between them. Germline loops: CDR1 LNHDA, CDR2 SQIVND (reference sequence). This CDR3 is 13 amino acids long. CDR3 in amino acids: CASSRDFPQPQHF. As DNA, the CDR3 is TGTGCCAGTAGTAGGGACTTTCCCCAGCCCCAGCATTTT. The whole variable domain, filled in from reference TRBV19 and TRBJ1-5, reads DGGITQSPKYLFRKEGQNVTLSCEQNLNHDAMYWYRQDPGQGLRLIYYSQIVNDFQKGDIAEGYSVSREKKESFPLTVTSAQKNPTAFYLCASSRDFPQPQHFGDGTRLSIL.

This chain joins TRBV5-4 and TRBJ1-1; 8 positions agree with TRBD1. Germline lookup yields CDR1 SGHNT and CDR2 YYREEE (reference sequence). V lost 4 bases and J lost 5; bases outside the gene matches: 7. The CDR3 is made up of 14 amino acids. CDR3 amino acids: CASSRPDRGTEAFF. DNA for the CDR3: TGTGCCAGCAGCCGTCCTGACAGGGGAACTGAAGCTTTCTTT.

The gene calls are TRBV5-4 and TRBJ2-2; D is undetermined. Germline V CDR1 and CDR2: SGHNT, YYREEE (reference sequence). CDR3 length: 14 amino acids. V lost 5 bases and J lost 6, with 14 bases in between. CDR3 sequence reads: CASSPGFSPGELFF. The CDR3 DNA reads as TGTGCCAGCAGTCCGGGTTTTTCACCCGGGGAGCTGTTTTTT.

This chain links TRBV10-3 with TRBJ1-2; 9 nucleotides agree with TRBD1. The CDR3 consists of 13 residues. Looked up from germline, CDR1 is ENHRY and CDR2 is SYGVKD. The J segment lost 9 bases and the V segment lost 2 bases, leaving 4 bases of the junction unmatched. DNA of the CDR3: TGTGCCATCAGTGAGGGGACAGGGTACAGCTACACCTTC. Protein: CAISEGTGYSYTF.

This clone was counted only a few times. The chain carries TRBV20-1 and TRBJ1-5; D gene uncertain. CDR3 length: 20 amino acids. V was shortened by 3 bases and J by 1 base, with 28 bases between the two germline ends. From germline, CDR1 is DFQATT and CDR2 SNEGSKA (reference sequence). CDR3 protein: CSASQPNPDYRTTSNQPQHF. CDR3 coding DNA: TGCAGTGCTAGTCAACCCAACCCGGACTACCGGACTACCAGCAATCAGCCCCAGCATTTT.

V is TRBV7-2 and J is TRBJ2-3, with D perhaps TRBD2 (6 bases). The CDR3 is 13 amino acids. Germline V CDR1 and CDR2: SGHTA, FQGNSA. Deletions cut 2 bases from V and 9 bases from J, with 12 bases between. The CDR3 DNA follows: TGTGCCAGCAGCTTACGGGGGAGCCCCACGCAGTATTTT. Amino acids: CASSLRGSPTQYF.

The chain combines TRBV5-1 with TRBJ1-3; D gene unclear. The germline V gene has CDR1 SGHRS and CDR2 YFSETQ. The CDR3 has 15 residues. V shed 3 bases and J shed 0 bases, with 10 bases lying between them. This CDR3 reads CASSSVGSSGNTIYF. CDR3 bases: TGCGCCAGCAGCTCTGTTGGGAGCTCTGGAAACACCATATATTTT. The full variable domain, its missing parts supplied by reference TRBV5-1 and TRBJ1-3, is KAGVTQTPRYLIKTRGQQVTLSCSPISGHRSVSWYQQTPGQGLQFLFEYFSETQRNKGNFPGRFSGRQFSNSRSEMNVSTLELGDSALYLCASSSVGSSGNTIYFGEGSWLTVV.

The CDR3 sequence: CASSGGGDPYEQYF. CDR3 DNA sequence: TGTGCCAGCAGTGGCGGCGGGGACCCCTACGAGCAGTACTTC. V usage is TRBV25-1 and J usage is TRBJ2-7; weak D call: TRBD2 (6 bases). Trimming stripped 4 bases from V and 2 bases from J, with 12 bases between. This CDR3 region has 14 residues. Per the germline V gene, CDR1 is MGHDK and CDR2 is SYGVNS.

The V gene is TRBV5-1, the J gene TRBJ2-7, with D unresolved. There are 14 residues in the CDR3. V was trimmed by 0 bases and J by 2 bases, leaving 9 bases between them. The V gene's germline CDR1 is SGHRS and CDR2 YFSETQ. CDR3 sequence (DNA): TGCGCCAGCAGCTTGGGGCCCTCGACCTACGAGCAGTACTTC. Translated: CASSLGPSTYEQYF. The full variable domain, its missing parts supplied by reference TRBV5-1 and TRBJ2-7, is KAGVTQTPRYLIKTRGQQVTLSCSPISGHRSVSWYQQTPGQGLQFLFEYFSETQRNKGNFPGRFSGRQFSNSRSEMNVSTLELGDSALYLCASSLGPSTYEQYFGPGTRLTVT.

The V gene is TRBV3-1 (or the pseudogene TRBV3-2), the J gene TRBJ2-5; 9 bases are a match to TRBD2. V lost 5 bases, J lost 5 bases, and 9 bases stayed unmatched. The CDR3 runs to 15 residues. Germline assignment: CDR1 LGHDT and CDR2 YNNKEL (reference sequence). The CDR3 nucleotides read TGTGCCAGCAGCTCCCTGCAGAGCGGGGGGGAGACCCAGTACTTC. Encoded protein: CASSSLQSGGETQYF.

The chain couples TRBV19 to TRBJ2-3; weak D call: TRBD1 (5 bases). Trimming pared 1 base from V and 5 bases from J, leaving 13 bases between. The CDR3 has 15 amino acids. Germline V gene sequence: CDR1 LNHDA, CDR2 SQIVND (reference sequence). CDR3 nucleotide sequence: TGTGCCAGTAGTATAGGGGCAAGGGGAAGAGATACGCAGTATTTT. It codes for CASSIGARGRDTQYF.

The V gene is TRBV5-1, the J gene TRBJ2-1; a possible D gene is TRBD2 (5 bases). Trimming took 4 bases from V and 8 from J, leaving 16 bases between them. Germline CDR1 SGHRS, CDR2 YFSETQ. This CDR3 has 14 residues. CDR3 sequence (DNA): TGCGCCAGCAGCGGCGGACCCGGAGGAGATGAGCAGTTCTTC. Its protein is CASSGGPGGDEQFF.

V usage is TRBV7-2 and J usage is TRBJ1-2, with 7 bases aligning to TRBD1. CDR3 length: 12 residues. Germline V gene lookup returns CDR1 SGHTA and CDR2 FQGNSA. Germline trimming cut 4 bases from V and 8 bases from J; bases unmatched to any gene: 4. Written as DNA, the CDR3 is TGTGCCAGCAGCTATACAGGGGACGGCTACACCTTC. It codes for CASSYTGDGYTF.

The chain has TRBV19 and TRBJ1-3; 7 bases map to TRBD1. Germline trimming cut 7 bases from V and 3 bases from J; bases unmatched to any gene: 12. This CDR3 is 16 amino acids long. Germline V gene sequence: CDR1 LNHDA, CDR2 SQIVND (reference sequence). CDR3 sequence (DNA): TGTGCCAGTAACGTCAACGACAGGGTGGATGGAAACACCATATATTTT. Translating it yields CASNVNDRVDGNTIYF.

This chain joins TRBV25-1 and TRBJ1-5; no definite D call. The germline V gene encodes CDR1 MGHDK and CDR2 SYGVNS. The V gene lost 2 bases and the J gene lost 2 bases, with 13 bases spanning the gap. This CDR3 has 16 residues. The CDR3, as DNA: TGTGCCAGCAGTGAAGTTGGTCTACCCGGCAATCAGCCCCAGCATTTT. It is translated as CASSEVGLPGNQPQHF.

The chain has TRBV12-5 and TRBJ2-3; possible D gene TRBD2, 6 bases. Trimming removed 3 bases from V and 5 bases from J, with 9 bases in between. Germline CDR1 and CDR2: LGHNT and FRNRAP. The CDR3 contains 13 residues. The CDR3 here is CASGLVAEDTQYF. The DNA for the CDR3 is TGTGCTAGTGGTTTAGTAGCGGAAGATACGCAGTATTTT. Combining the CDR3 with reference TRBV12-5 and TRBJ2-3 gives the whole variable domain DARVTQTPRHKVTEMGQEVTMRCQPILGHNTVFWYRQTMMQGLELLAYFRNRAPLDDSGMPKDRFSAEMPDATLATLKIQPSEPRDSAVYFCASGLVAEDTQYFGPGTRLTVL.

The V gene is TRBV9, the J gene TRBJ1-2; the D gene is possibly TRBD1 (6 bases). Trimming pared 2 bases from V and 3 bases from J, leaving 14 bases between. CDR1 and CDR2 from the germline V gene are SGDLS and YYNGEE. The CDR3 sequence is 15 residues long. The CDR3 here is CASSVGGAVDYGYTF. The CDR3 region has the DNA TGTGCCAGCAGCGTCGGGGGGGCTGTAGACTATGGCTACACCTTC.

This rearrangement joins TRBV28 to TRBJ1-3; TRBD1 matches at 7 bases. V lost 4 bases and J lost 1; bases outside the gene matches: 4. The CDR3 has 15 residues. In germline, CDR1 is MDHEN, CDR2 SYDVKM. In nucleotides, the CDR3 is TGTGCCAGCAGTTCAGGACAGGCATCTGGAAACACCATATATTTT. Its protein is CASSSGQASGNTIYF. The whole variable domain, filled in from reference TRBV28 and TRBJ1-3, reads DVKVTQSSRYLVKRTGEKVFLECVQDMDHENMFWYRQDPGLGLRLIYFSYDVKMKEKGDIPEGYSVSREKKERFSLILESASTNQTSMYLCASSSGQASGNTIYFGEGSWLTVV.

This clone was counted many times. The chain uses TRBV7-2 and TRBJ2-7, with TRBD1 matching 8 bases. The CDR3 has 12 residues. The germline V gene has CDR1 SGHTA and CDR2 FQGNSA. The ends lost 5 bases at V and 4 bases at J; junction bases unmatched: 1. The CDR3 protein is CASSRQGYEQYF. The DNA for the CDR3 is TGTGCCAGCAGCCGACAGGGGTACGAGCAGTACTTC.

The chain recombines TRBV7-9 with TRBJ2-1; 10 bases line up with TRBD1. The CDR3 loop spans 13 amino acids. CDR1 and CDR2 from the germline V gene are SEHNR and FQNEAQ (reference sequence). J gave up 10 bases and V 11 bases, and 11 bases lay outside the gene matches. The CDR3 protein is CAFPGQGMWEQFF. Written as DNA, the CDR3 is TGTGCCTTTCCGGGACAGGGGATGTGGGAGCAGTTCTTC.

The V call is TRBV6-4, the J call TRBJ1-1; D is undetermined. CDR1 is MRHNA, CDR2 SNTAGT, per germline. CDR3 length: 13 amino acids. V was pared by 2 bases and J by 4 bases, with 8 bases between. The CDR3 here is CASSDEMSTEAFF. CDR3 in DNA: TGTGCCAGCAGTGACGAGATGAGCACTGAAGCTTTCTTT.

The rearrangement joins TRBV6-5 to TRBJ1-1; 8 bases line up with TRBD1. The CDR3 contains 14 residues. The ends lost 4 bases at V and 3 bases at J; junction bases unmatched: 4. CDR1 and CDR2 (germline): MNHEY, SVGAGI. The CDR3 DNA is TGTGCCAGCAGTTCTACAGGGGGTTACACTGAAGCTTTCTTT. It specifies CASSSTGGYTEAFF.